This T cell receptor (beta chain) was sequenced for a study of T cell responses to AZD1222 COVID-19 vaccine. Findings and caveats of the study: Donors were chiefly white British, with a greater number of females, and clonal diversity was perhaps underestimated.

In germline, CDR1 is SGHRS, CDR2 YFSETQ. V lost 1 base and J lost 6, with 16 bases in between. The CDR3 runs 16 residues. Method: immunoSEQ multiplex PCR; TCRdb's copy keeps in-frame clones and lacks some. The sample has approximately 160,000 clones, approximately 90% seen once. Turning to this clone: The antigen remains unidentified.

The V call is TRBV5-1, the J call TRBJ2-2; D is undetermined. This sequence was found in an adult in good health. This material consisted of peripheral blood, taken on day 0 of AZD1222 vaccination. Written as DNA, the CDR3 is TGCGCCAGCAGCTTGACCCCTAGAAGGGCTTCCGGGGAGCTGTTTTTT. Translating it yields CASSLTPRRASGELFF.